This is a list of T cell receptor beta chains from one sample in a study of T cell changes during pregnancy in multiple sclerosis. Here immunoSEQ multiplex PCR was the method, and the copy in TCRdb shows in-frame clones only, minus some. In the table there are 55,000 to 75,000 clones, about 91% of which are singletons. The sample here was peripheral blood, taken after pregnancy. Receptors originate from a female donor with multiple sclerosis, enrolled in a pregnancy study. Each CDR3 is given with its conserved first and last residue. Fields, in order: CDR3 DNA, CDR3 protein, D gene, J gene, clone size, V gene. A D gene is named only where the DNA matches it firmly. Size values are once, few and many counts, or a class for expanded clones, and some rows have none.

TGTGCCAGCAGCGTAGCCCCTAGCGGACAAGAGACCCAGTACTTC	CASSVAPSGQETQYF	TRBD2	TRBJ2-5	-	TRBV9
TGTGCCAGCAGCCAATTCAAACAGCCGAGCACAGATACGCAGTATTTT	CASSQFKQPSTDTQYF	-	TRBJ2-3	once	TRBV16
TGCGCCAGCAGCTTGAACTCCGGGACTAGCGGCTACGAGCAGTACTTC	CASSLNSGTSGYEQYF	TRBD2	TRBJ2-7	-	TRBV5-1
TGTGCCTGGAGTCCCCGGAGAGGAGATACGCAGTATTTT	CAWSPRRGDTQYF	-	TRBJ2-3	few	TRBV30
TGTGCCAGCAGCTTGGCCAGCGGGGGTGAGCAGTTCTTC	CASSLASGGEQFF	TRBD2	TRBJ2-1	-	TRBV5-5
TGCGCCAGCAGCCAAGAGAGGGGGTCGTCCTACGAGCAGTACTTC	CASSQERGSSYEQYF	-	TRBJ2-7	-	TRBV4-1
TGCGCCAGCAGCTTGACGAGCCTCTACGAGCAGTACTTC	CASSLTSLYEQYF	-	TRBJ2-7	-	TRBV5-1
TGTGCCAGCCCCGGGGGACCGAAGAACACCGGGGAGCTGTTTTTT	CASPGGPKNTGELFF	-	TRBJ2-2	-	TRBV6-1
TGTGCCAGTAGGAGACCGGGACAGGGAGACTATGGCTACACCTTC	CASRRPGQGDYGYTF	TRBD1	TRBJ1-2	-	TRBV19
TGTGCCAGTAGCATGGGTGTAGCGGACGAGCAGTACTTC	CASSMGVADEQYF	-	TRBJ2-7	-	TRBV19
TGCGCCAGCAATCCGGGACAGGGTTGGAATGAGCAGTTCTTC	CASNPGQGWNEQFF	TRBD1	TRBJ2-1	-	TRBV4-1
TGTGCCAGCAGTTATGCGGGAGGCAACTCCTACGAGCAGTACTTC	CASSYAGGNSYEQYF	TRBD2	TRBJ2-7	-	TRBV5-5
TGTGCCAGCAGCCCTACTGATGTTGGGGCCAACGTCCTGACTTTC	CASSPTDVGANVLTF	-	TRBJ2-6	-	TRBV7-3
TGTACCAGCAGCTTGGACAGGAACACTGAAGCTTTCTTT	CTSSLDRNTEAFF	-	TRBJ1-1	-	TRBV13
TGTGCCATCAGTTCGGCGGGAGGGCCTCTGGCTCCAGATACGCAGTATTTT	CAISSAGGPLAPDTQYF	TRBD2	TRBJ2-3	-	TRBV10-3
TGTGCCAGCAGCTTCTGGGACAGGGCCTATGGCTACACCTTC	CASSFWDRAYGYTF	TRBD1	TRBJ1-2	-	TRBV5-6
TGTGCCAGCAGCTCAAAGGTCGCGGTCACCTTC	CASSSKVAVTF	-	TRBJ1-2	-	TRBV11-2
TGTGCCAGCAGCCTCTCGACTAGCGGGAGGGATACGCAGTATTTT	CASSLSTSGRDTQYF	TRBD2	TRBJ2-3	-	TRBV11-3
TGTGCCAGCAGTGAATTTAGTTCCCTGAACACCGGGGAGCTGTTTTTT	CASSEFSSLNTGELFF	-	TRBJ2-2	-	TRBV2
TGTGCCAGCAGTGAGGGACAGGGATCCTACGAGCAGTACTTC	CASSEGQGSYEQYF	TRBD1	TRBJ2-7	-	TRBV25-1
TGTGCCAGCAGTGAGGGGCCTAGCGGGAGTTCCTACGAGCAGTACTTC	CASSEGPSGSSYEQYF	TRBD2	TRBJ2-7	-	TRBV2
TGTGCCAGCAGCCCCGGGACAGGGACGAACACTGAAGCTTTCTTT	CASSPGTGTNTEAFF	TRBD1	TRBJ1-1	-	TRBV5-6
TGTGCCAGCAGCGCCCGGGACAGGTACTACGAGCAGTACTTC	CASSARDRYYEQYF	TRBD1	TRBJ2-7	-	TRBV11-3